The 19 T cell receptor beta chains below all came from one sample that was sequenced in a study of T cells after somatic rescue of genetic block. TCRdb's copy holds only in-frame clones and misses some; the assay was immunoSEQ multiplex PCR. This sample has roughly 65,000 clones, with 85% to 95% found just once. The source material was peripheral blood mononuclear cells (PBMCs). These receptors originate from a man aged 40-50 years.

Details on this clone: Other DNA sequences in this specimen translate into the identical CDR3. The chain carries TRBV11-2 and TRBJ2-1, with D perhaps TRBD2 (7 bases). This CDR3 spans 15 amino acids. The V and J ends lost 1 base and 4 bases respectively, with 11 bases between them. Looked up from germline, CDR1 is SGHAT and CDR2 is FQNNGV. In DNA, the CDR3 is TGTGCCAGCAGCTTAGCCGGGGGGCCTTACAATGAGCAGTTCTTC. Its protein is CASSLAGGPYNEQFF.

V gene TRBV5-5 combines with J gene TRBJ2-1; D might be TRBD1 (6 bases). V lost 2 bases, J lost 4 bases, and 13 bases lay in between. CDR1 SGHKS and CDR2 YYEKEE come from the germline V gene (reference sequence). This CDR3 is 15 amino acids long. CDR3 coding DNA: TGTGCCAGCAGCTTCAGGGTAGGGGGATACAATGAGCAGTTCTTC. Residues: CASSFRVGGYNEQFF.

The chain couples TRBV27 to TRBJ2-4; no firm D call. The length of the CDR3 is 12 residues. Trimming pared 8 bases from V and 0 bases from J, leaving 5 bases between. The germline CDR1 and CDR2 sequences are MNHEY and SMNVEV (reference sequence). CDR3 sequence: CASPPAKNIQYF. The CDR3 nucleotides read TGTGCCAGCCCTCCAGCCAAAAACATTCAGTACTTC.

The chain carries TRBV6-5 and TRBJ1-5, with 9 bases fitting TRBD1. V shed 8 bases and J 1 base; nucleotides not matched to a gene: 6. In germline, CDR1 is MNHEY, CDR2 SVGAGI. CDR3 length: 15 residues. The CDR3 sequence is CASRRQGGSNQPQHF. Here the CDR3 DNA reads TGTGCCAGCCGACGACAGGGGGGGAGCAATCAGCCCCAGCATTTT.

This clone is a singleton in its sample. The chain couples TRBV6-1 to TRBJ2-2; no reliable D call. V gave up 6 bases and J gave up 4 bases, with 15 bases separating them. This CDR3 comprises 15 residues. Germline V gene data show CDR1 as MNHNS and CDR2 as SASEGT. This CDR3 is CASSANQAITGELFF. CDR3 DNA: TGTGCCAGCAGCGCGAACCAGGCGATCACCGGGGAGCTGTTTTTT.

This rearrangement joins TRBV27 to TRBJ2-1, with D tentatively TRBD2 (6 bases). The V end was cut by 1 base, the J end by 12 bases, with 10 bases between. CDR3 size: 12 residues. Germline V lookup: CDR1 MNHEY, CDR2 SMNVEV (reference sequence). For the CDR3, the DNA is TGTGCCAGCAGTTTATGGGCGGGGAGGCAGTTCTTC. Translation: CASSLWAGRQFF.

The chain links TRBV5-4 to TRBJ2-3, with D possibly matching TRBD2 (6 bases). CDR3 size: 15 residues. Trimming removed 2 bases from V and 0 bases from J, with 10 bases in between. CDR1 SGHNT and CDR2 YYREEE come from the germline V gene (reference sequence). CDR3 sequence: CASSFSSESTDTQYF. The CDR3 DNA is TGTGCCAGCAGCTTTTCTAGCGAGAGCACAGATACGCAGTATTTT.

The chain uses TRBV5-1 and TRBJ2-1; D may be TRBD1 or TRBD2 (5 bases each). The CDR3 loop spans 15 amino acids. The V gene's germline CDR1 is SGHRS and CDR2 YFSETQ. V was shortened by 0 bases and J by 6 bases, with 13 bases between the two germline ends. The CDR3 loop is CASSLGSEGSNEQFF. The CDR3 region has the DNA TGCGCCAGCAGCTTGGGTAGCGAGGGGTCCAATGAGCAGTTCTTC.

V gene TRBV6-1 combines with J gene TRBJ1-3, with D possibly TRBD1 on 6 matching bases. This CDR3 contains 15 residues. Germline V CDR1 and CDR2: MNHNS, SASEGT. V lost 6 bases to trimming and J lost 3 bases, with 15 bases between them. CDR3 coding DNA: TGTGCCAGCAGAGGGGGGGTAGGGTATGGAAACACCATATATTTT. Its translation: CASRGGVGYGNTIYF.

This chain joins TRBV7-4 and TRBJ2-7; 7 nucleotides match TRBD1. J was trimmed by 5 bases and V by 5 bases; bases with no gene match: 12. Per the germline V gene, CDR1 is SGHVT and CDR2 is SQSDAQ. The CDR3 is 15 residues long. In DNA, the CDR3 is TGTGCCAGCAGCCCCAGCCGGGACAGAAGAGACGAGCAGTACTTC. Encoded protein: CASSPSRDRRDEQYF.

The V and J genes are TRBV18 and TRBJ2-3, with a possible D match to TRBD1 (6 bases). Germline V gives CDR1 KGHSH, CDR2 LQKENI. The CDR3 sequence is 14 residues long. Trimming shortened V by 3 bases and J by 1 base, and 8 bases separated the two germline ends. The CDR3 loop reads CASSPRQGTDTQYF. Here the CDR3 DNA reads TGTGCCAGCTCACCGAGACAGGGCACAGATACGCAGTATTTT.

In its sample, this clone was seen once. The rearrangement joins TRBV7-3 to TRBJ2-1; unclear D gene. In germline, CDR1 is SGHTA, CDR2 FQGTGA. This CDR3 is 15 amino acids long. With 0 bases removed from V and 4 bases from J, the gap between germline ends came to 10 bases. The CDR3 spells CASSLTGDGYNEQFF. CDR3 sequence (DNA): TGTGCCAGCAGCTTAACGGGCGACGGTTACAATGAGCAGTTCTTC.

This clone was detected only once. The CDR3 nucleotides read TGTGCCAGCAGCTTGTTCCTGAGCTCCTACAATGAGCAGTTCTTC. Translating it yields CASSLFLSSYNEQFF. The chain couples TRBV5-5 to TRBJ2-1, with no clear D. CDR3 length: 15 residues. Trimming removed 1 base from V and 0 bases from J, with 8 bases in between. CDR1 SGHKS and CDR2 YYEKEE come from the germline V gene (reference sequence).

The V gene is TRBV30, the J gene TRBJ1-6; 9 bases map to TRBD1. Germline lookup yields CDR1 GTSNPN and CDR2 SVGIG (reference sequence). Trimming cost V 3 bases and J 6 bases; bases outside gene matches: 6. The CDR3 has 15 residues. The CDR3 nucleotides are TGTGCCTGGAGCGCCTCGGACAGGGGTAATTCACCCCTCCACTTT. This gives the protein CAWSASDRGNSPLHF. The variable domain in full, completed from reference TRBV30 and TRBJ1-6, reads SQTIHQWPATLVQPVGSPLSLECTVEGTSNPNLYWYRQAAGRGLQLLFYSVGIGQISSEVPQNLSASRPQDRQFILSSKKLLLSDSGFYLCAWSASDRGNSPLHFGNGTRLTVT.

The chain has TRBV2 and TRBJ2-5; D might be TRBD1 (8 bases). Trimming pared 7 bases from V and 7 bases from J, leaving 19 bases between. Germline V gene data show CDR1 as SNHLY and CDR2 as FYNNEI. This CDR3 has 14 amino acids. CDR3 bases: TGTGCCAGCAAAGCGGGGCAGGGGGCAGGGACCCAGTACTTC. Encoded protein: CASKAGQGAGTQYF.

This rearrangement joins TRBV2 to TRBJ2-5, with 7 bases matching TRBD1. V was clipped by 7 bases and J by 7 bases; unmatched bases: 12. CDR3 size: 14 residues. The germline gives CDR1 SNHLY, CDR2 FYNNEI. In DNA form, the CDR3 reads TGTGCCAGCAACGGACAGGACGCCCGGGGGACCCAGTACTTC. As protein: CASNGQDARGTQYF.

The V gene is TRBV7-6, the J gene TRBJ2-1, with no clear D. The CDR3 sequence is 17 residues long. Trimming took off 5 bases at V and 0 bases at J, with 17 bases between the two ends. Germline-derived CDR1 and CDR2 are SGHVS and FNYEAQ. CDR3 nucleotides: TGTGCCAGCAGCCAAAACCGCTTTAGAGGCTCCTACAATGAGCAGTTCTTC. The encoded protein is CASSQNRFRGSYNEQFF.

The chain combines TRBV4-1 with TRBJ2-6, with no clear D. The germline gives CDR1 MGHRA, CDR2 YSYEKL. The CDR3 runs 17 residues. V was trimmed by 0 bases and J by 0 bases, leaving 9 bases between them. CDR3 region: CASSQDGQLSGANVLTF. DNA of the CDR3: TGCGCCAGCAGCCAAGATGGGCAGCTCTCTGGGGCCAACGTCCTGACTTTC.

The rearrangement uses TRBV15 and TRBJ2-5; D unresolved. The CDR3 loop spans 12 amino acids. With 0 bases removed from V and 2 bases from J, the gap between germline ends came to 1 base. Germline V lookup: CDR1 LNHNV, CDR2 YYDKDF (reference sequence). CDR3 sequence (DNA): TGTGCCACCAGCAGAGATCAAGAGACCCAGTACTTC. Its translation is CATSRDQETQYF. The full variable domain, in which reference TRBV15 and TRBJ2-5 provide the parts outside the CDR3, is DAMVIQNPRYQVTQFGKPVTLSCSQTLNHNVMYWYQQKSSQAPKLLFHYYDKDFNNEADTPDNFQSRRPNTSFCFLDIRSPGLGDTAMYLCATSRDQETQYFGPGTRLLVL.